Listed here is a single TCR beta chain. Its target is unknown. CDR3 length equals 15 residues. The J segment lost 3 bases and the V segment lost 4 bases, leaving 6 bases of the junction unmatched. CDR1 and CDR2 from the germline V gene are PRHDT and FYEKMQ (reference sequence). Primers: 60 Vbeta forward and 13 Jbeta reverse. Sequenced by immunoSEQ multiplex PCR; TCRdb stores in-frame clones only, minus some. The sample has 170,000 or so clones, roughly 80% seen once. These data are taken from a study of cytomegalovirus exposure and HLA in healthy donors. About the study: Genotyping of some 400 donors showed that around 85% belonged to the Caucasian-associated ancestry cluster. Study-level results: In a later analysis, an Asian-associated ancestry cluster reportedly showed fewer N-insertions than the roughly 700-donor mean. Later on, a genetic analysis was performed. It linked a missense variant in DCLRE1C with V- and J-gene trimming of TCR beta. Among TCR beta chains of equal frequency, HLA-associated ones were more clonally expanded in a later analysis.

The TCR comes from a man in his thirties or forties in good health and CMV-seropositive. Sequencing was performed on PBMCs. The chain employs TRBV13 and TRBJ2-3; 8 bases are a match to TRBD2. CDR3 DNA sequence: TGTGCCAGCAGCTCCGGGGGGGCGAGGACAGATACGCAGTATTTT. Its protein product is CASSSGGARTDTQYF.